Listed here are 3 T cell receptor beta chains from one sample, sequenced in a study of metastatic and nonmetastatic thyroid tumors. No patient received treatment before thyroid surgery. TCRdb redid the clone calls on the PCR reads using MiXCR. This sample has roughly 15,000 clones; approximately 24% occur once, and the top ten carry roughly 23%. Sequenced sample: tumor tissue. These receptors all stem from a female donor with papillary thyroid cancer or a benign thyroid nodule (not recorded which). Some clones in this sample may be carry-over from other donors' samples.

This clone was detected ten times or more. This chain connects TRBV7-3 to TRBJ2-5, with a tentative D call TRBD2 (5 bases). Between the trimmed V and J ends, which lost 5 bases and 3 bases, there was a span of 10 bases. In germline, CDR1 is SGHTA, CDR2 FQGTGA. This CDR3 has 13 amino acids. The CDR3 nucleotides are TGTGCCAGCAGCATGACGGAGGAAGAGACCCAGTACTTC. It yields the protein CASSMTEEETQYF.

The table lists this clone with many counts. V gene TRBV7-3 combines with J gene TRBJ2-3; TRBD2 is a possible D gene (6 bases). The CDR3 is made up of 17 amino acids. V lost 1 base to trimming and J lost 4 bases, with 18 bases between them. Germline loops: CDR1 SGHTA, CDR2 FQGTGA. CDR3 loop: CASSLNGGGMVADTQYF. For the CDR3, the DNA is TGTGCCAGCAGCTTAAACGGCGGCGGGATGGTGGCAGATACGCAGTATTTT.

As to this clone: The same CDR3 arises from other DNA sequences in this sample as well. This chain uses TRBV5-1 with TRBJ2-5; 8 nucleotides align to TRBD1. Germline loops: CDR1 SGHRS, CDR2 YFSETQ. Losses at the gene ends were 0 bases for V and 5 bases for J; bases not matched to a gene: 3. This CDR3 comprises 14 residues. The CDR3 here is CASSLERDRETQYF. CDR3 nucleotides: TGCGCCAGCAGCTTGGAACGGGACAGGGAGACCCAGTACTTC. Filled out from reference TRBV5-1 and TRBJ2-5, the complete variable domain reads KAGVTQTPRYLIKTRGQQVTLSCSPISGHRSVSWYQQTPGQGLQFLFEYFSETQRNKGNFPGRFSGRQFSNSRSEMNVSTLELGDSALYLCASSLERDRETQYFGPGTRLLVL.